The TCR beta chain described here comes from a study of beta chain features in type 1 diabetes (dated by TCRdb to 2016 to 2019). Regarding the research as a whole: No differences in mean age, gender distribution, total cell number or subset yield were found between patients and healthy donors. Across all samples, 90 million to 130 million sorted cells were examined, and cell number per subset correlated strongly with RNA yield. The study compared TCRB repertoires of sorted circulating CD4+ T cell subsets between recently diagnosed type 1 diabetes patients and matched healthy donors. Naive and central memory subsets were obtained from all 30 or so donors, but regulatory and stem cell-like memory subsets were isolated from only 8 patients and about 8 healthy donors.

The High Capacity cDNA Reverse Transcription Kit was used to reverse transcribe all of the isolated RNA, meaning that expressed TCRB transcripts were what got sequenced. Deep immunoSEQ sequencing was performed on naive, central memory and regulatory T cell samples, with an average of around 3.4 million total reads per sample. Sorted cells were lysed in RLT buffer and RNA was extracted with DNase-treated RNeasy Micro or Mini kits, depending on cell number. Each cell subset was processed on its own to prevent cross-contamination, while patient and healthy donor samples were processed together. Using the immunoSEQ multiplex PCR, TCRB sequences were amplified from cDNA into 87-bp fragments spanning the CDR3 region. Amplicons were sequenced on the Illumina HiSeq platform. The published analysis was carried out like this. PCR bias was computationally corrected using synthetic template baselines, reads within Hamming distance 2 were collapsed, and singletons that could not be merged were discarded. Reads were aligned against IMGT to assign V, D and J genes, CDR3 length and insertions or deletions at six rearrangement sites. Within each subset, clonotype counts were normalized to sorted cell number, after which true diversity and Gini coefficients were computed with the tcR R package. The overlap coefficient, calculated on TCRB nucleotide sequences, was used to quantify repertoire sharing. Out-of-frame TCRB sequences from naive cells were analyzed to stand in for the pre-selection repertoire. TCRdb retrieved this table from immuneACCESS and kept in-frame rearrangements only. Not all clones are present; in checked studies, unresolved V genes account for under half, and no reason is known for the remainder. That table gives V, J and clone size, and the DNA gave D and trimming. The sample records hundreds of thousands of clones, around 16% of which are singletons. About 0.014% of the sample goes to the ten largest clones.

On this clone: Its target antigen remains unknown. The record has no base qualities; no much larger clone is one base away.

Germline trimming: 0 bases from V, 0 bases from J; junction bases outside gene matches: 3. CDR1 and CDR2 (SGHVS, FQNEAQ) derive from the germline V gene. CDR3 length: 17 amino acids, cysteine to phenylalanine. The sequence is cut down to CDR3 DNA, 51 bases in frame from base 1. Each donor gave one peripheral blood draw, roughly 110 mL on average, collected into heparinised tubes. A BD FACSAria II was used to sort naive, central memory, regulatory and stem cell-like memory CD4+ T cells with a panel that included CD45RO, CCR7, CD25, CD127, CD95 and CD27. Purity was above 95% for every sorted population. PBMCs were isolated immediately by Lymphoprep density gradient centrifugation and stained directly without culture. So that batch effects would be minimized, each experiment stained and sorted samples in pairs, pairing one healthy donor with one patient. What the work shows at the level of the full study, not this receptor alone: Only small numbers of individuals were included in the HLA sub-analyses, which left unresolved whether HLA type had any influence on TCRB rearrangement. Because cDNA rather than genomic DNA was sequenced, highly expressing activated cells could have been over-represented, although no difference in activation and CD3 levels was found between groups. A moderate but significant shortening of TCRB CDR3 length was observed in type 1 diabetes patients in all four CD4+ subsets. At VDJ recombination sites, type 1 diabetes patients had fewer insertions and more deleted nucleotides, which implies abnormalities in thymic rearrangement. PCR might favor shorter templates, but patient and control samples were amplified and corrected together, so any skew would affect both groups equally. Naive, central memory and regulatory TCRB repertoires appeared to be more alike among patients than among healthy donors.

The chain uses TRBV7-8 and TRBJ1-5, and 9 junctional nucleotides match TRBD1. The sequence was collected from a man aged 18 to 29 with type 1 diabetes. Source material: naive CD4+ T cells from blood. This specimen's cell subset or site label, per the study, means: true naive CD4+ T cells. For the CDR3, the sequence is CASSLAGTGSSNQPQHF. The bases are TGTGCCAGCAGCTTAGCCGGGACAGGGTCTAGCAATCAGCCCCAGCATTTT.